These 15 T cell receptor beta chains came from one sample sequenced in a study of graft-versus-host responses after intestinal transplantation (dated by TCRdb to about 2021). The library relied on the immunoSEQ multiplex PCR assay. The table comes from immuneACCESS by way of TCRdb, which keeps in-frame sequences with V and J called. Part of the clones is missing from these tables; in studies checked, under half for an unresolved V gene and the rest for unknown reasons. The sample table shows about 120,000 clones, and more than 90% are seen once. Approximately 0.22% of the sample is in the top ten clones. According to the study, the label for this sample's time point signals: cells obtained before transplantation from donor or recipient. These receptors have no known antigen. The sample consisted of unstimulated CD4+ T cells sorted from spleen or lymph node cells, taken before transplant. Every receptor here comes from a human donor who was the organ donor for an intestinal transplant.

The rearrangement joins TRBV21-1 to TRBJ1-3; TRBD1, as called in the table, went unchecked against the DNA. TRBV21-1 is reported as a pseudogene. The CDR3 runs to 15 residues. Written as DNA, the CDR3 is TGTGCCAGCAGCAAAGCCCGACAGGGGGGAAACACCATATATTTT. This gives the protein CASSKARQGGNTIYF.

The chain is built from TRBV28 and TRBJ1-5, with 7 bases matching TRBD1. Germline V lookup: CDR1 MDHEN, CDR2 SYDVKM. Germline trimming cut 5 bases from V and 1 base from J; bases unmatched to any gene: 11. The CDR3 has 17 amino acids. CDR3 sequence: CASSPDRDWLSNQPQHF. The CDR3 bases are TGTGCCAGCAGTCCTGACAGGGATTGGTTGAGCAATCAGCCCCAGCATTTT.

J is TRBJ2-1 and V is TRBV2; 8 bases are a match to TRBD2. The ends lost 5 bases at V and 4 bases at J; junction bases unmatched: 7. The CDR3 covers 15 residues. Germline CDR1 and CDR2: SNHLY and FYNNEI. The CDR3 protein is CASSLSGKGYNEQFF. The CDR3 DNA follows: TGTGCCAGCAGTCTTAGCGGGAAGGGATACAATGAGCAGTTCTTC.

The V call is TRBV6-1, the J call TRBJ2-3, with D perhaps matching TRBD2 (5 bases). The CDR3 is 14 amino acids. V was trimmed by 5 bases and J by 6 bases, leaving 15 bases between them. Germline CDR1 and CDR2: MNHNS and SASEGT. The CDR3 loop is CASSRTSLGDTQYF. CDR3 coding DNA: TGTGCCAGCAGTCGGACTTCCCTAGGGGATACGCAGTATTTT.

The chain couples TRBV5-4 to TRBJ2-3, with 11 bases lining up with TRBD2. V lost 4 bases to trimming and J lost 5 bases; unmatched junction nucleotides: 9. Germline V gene lookup returns CDR1 SGHNT and CDR2 YYREEE (reference sequence). The CDR3 consists of 16 residues. This CDR3 reads CASSPGVAGGGDTQYF. Written as DNA, the CDR3 is TGTGCCAGCAGCCCCGGCGTAGCGGGAGGGGGAGATACGCAGTATTTT.

The J gene is TRBJ2-3, the V gene TRBV6-1, with D possibly being TRBD1 (7 bases). V was shortened by 9 bases and J by 5 bases, with 12 bases between the two germline ends. CDR1 and CDR2 from the germline V gene are MNHNS and SASEGT. CDR3 length equals 12 residues. This CDR3 reads CARRQGGDTQYF. Written as DNA, the CDR3 is TGTGCCAGACGACAGGGAGGAGATACGCAGTATTTT.

The chain combines TRBV30 with TRBJ2-1; TRBD2 matches 10 bases. With 1 base clipped from V and 4 bases from J, the junction kept 7 bases outside the gene matches. The CDR3 extends over 16 amino acids. Germline loops: CDR1 GTSNPN, CDR2 SVGIG (reference sequence). The CDR3 nucleotides read TGTGCCTGGAGTGGTCCCCTAGCGGGAGCTTACAATGAGCAGTTCTTC. Protein: CAWSGPLAGAYNEQFF.

The chain uses TRBV7-3 and TRBJ2-5, with D possibly being TRBD1 (7 bases). Trimming pared 6 bases from V and 0 bases from J, leaving 14 bases between. The CDR3 is made up of 15 amino acids. The V gene's germline CDR1 is SGHTA and CDR2 FQGTGA. CDR3 DNA: TGTGCCAGCAGTTACAGGGGAGGCTACCAAGAGACCCAGTACTTC. Residues: CASSYRGGYQETQYF.

The rearrangement links TRBV30 to TRBJ2-5, with D perhaps assigned TRBD1 or TRBD2 (6 bases each). CDR1 is GTSNPN, CDR2 SVGIG, per germline (reference sequence). This CDR3 is built from 15 residues. Trimming shortened V by 6 bases and J by 8 bases, and 25 bases separated the two germline ends. Here the CDR3 reads CACSSDSGFGGTQYF. DNA of the CDR3: TGTGCCTGTTCGTCGGACAGCGGGTTTGGTGGTACCCAGTACTTC.

The chain recombines TRBV4-2 with TRBJ1-1; D is possibly TRBD1 (5 bases). Per the germline V gene, CDR1 is LGHNA and CDR2 is YNFKEQ. The V gene lost 1 base and the J gene lost 0 bases, with 15 bases spanning the gap. The CDR3 consists of 17 residues. The CDR3 spells CASSQAGQGDMNTEAFF. The CDR3 DNA reads TGTGCCAGCAGCCAAGCGGGCCAGGGAGACATGAACACTGAAGCTTTCTTT.

The chain uses TRBV28 and TRBJ1-2, with D unclear. V was clipped by 3 bases and J by 6 bases, with 14 bases between them. Germline CDR1 reads MDHEN; CDR2 reads SYDVKM. The CDR3 covers 14 residues. CDR3 nucleotide sequence: TGTGCCAGCAGTTTTGGCAGGAGCTGGAATGGCTACACCTTC. Amino acids: CASSFGRSWNGYTF.

This clone was detected only once. V gene TRBV14 combines with J gene TRBJ2-1; 9 nucleotides match TRBD2. The germline V gene encodes CDR1 SGHDN and CDR2 FVKESK. V was pared by 4 bases and J by 5 bases, with 3 bases of the junction left unmatched. CDR3 length: 14 residues. The DNA for the CDR3 is TGTGCCAGCAGCCCGGGACTAGCCCACAATGAGCAGTTCTTC. Translated, it gives CASSPGLAHNEQFF.

The chain combines TRBV27 with TRBJ1-5; D unclear. CDR3 length: 15 amino acids. Germline loops: CDR1 MNHEY, CDR2 SMNVEV (reference sequence). Trimming cost V 2 bases and J 0 bases, with 8 bases left between them. Here the CDR3 DNA reads TGTGCCAGCAGTTTAACTGGGGATAGCAATCAGCCCCAGCATTTT. Its translation: CASSLTGDSNQPQHF.

V and J are TRBV5-1 and TRBJ2-4; 10 bases align to TRBD1. The CDR3 consists of 14 residues. The germline gives CDR1 SGHRS, CDR2 YFSETQ. J lost 8 bases, V lost 0 bases, and 2 bases had no gene match. The CDR3 DNA sequence: TGCGCCAGCAGCTTGGGCGGACAGGGGGACATTCAGTACTTC. This translates into CASSLGGQGDIQYF.

The chain combines TRBV7-2 with TRBJ1-1; no clear D. Trimming took off 3 bases at V and 1 base at J, with 6 bases between the two ends. Germline-derived CDR1 and CDR2 are SGHTA and FQGNSA. This CDR3 contains 13 residues. CDR3 DNA: TGTGCCAGCAGCTTTGACAAGAACACTGAAGCTTTCTTT. As protein: CASSFDKNTEAFF. Drawing the rest from reference TRBV7-2 and TRBJ1-1, the complete variable domain is GAGVSQSPSNKVTEKGKDVELRCDPISGHTALYWYRQSLGQGLEFLIYFQGNSAPDKSGLPSDRFSAERTGGSVSTLTIQRTQQEDSAVYLCASSFDKNTEAFFGQGTRLTVV.